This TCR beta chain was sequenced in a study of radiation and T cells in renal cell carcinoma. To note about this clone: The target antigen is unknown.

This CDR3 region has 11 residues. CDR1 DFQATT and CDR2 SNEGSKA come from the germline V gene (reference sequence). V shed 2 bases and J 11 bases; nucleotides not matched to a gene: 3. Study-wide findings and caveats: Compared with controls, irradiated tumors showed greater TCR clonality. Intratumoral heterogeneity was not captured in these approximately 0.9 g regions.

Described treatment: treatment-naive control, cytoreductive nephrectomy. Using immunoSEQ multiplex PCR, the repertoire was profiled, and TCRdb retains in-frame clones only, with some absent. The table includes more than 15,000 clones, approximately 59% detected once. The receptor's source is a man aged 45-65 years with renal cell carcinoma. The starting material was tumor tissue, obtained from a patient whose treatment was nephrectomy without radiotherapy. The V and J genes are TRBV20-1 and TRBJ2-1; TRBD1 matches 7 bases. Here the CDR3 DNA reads TGCAGTGCTAGATGGGACAGACAGCAGTTCTTC. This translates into CSARWDRQQFF.